Below are 18 T cell receptor beta chains sequenced from a single sample in a study of CD8+ T cells in alopecia areata. The sequencing template was cDNA reverse transcribed from extracted RNA. Sequencing was performed with immunoSEQ multiplex PCR; in TCRdb, only in-frame clones are kept and a portion is missing. The sample has 65,000 to 90,000 clones; about 51% are singletons. The sequencing input was NKG2D-high CD8+ T cells sorted from blood. The receptors stem from a human donor with alopecia areata.

The rearrangement uses TRBV11-2 and TRBJ1-1; D unclear. The V end lost 5 bases, the J end lost 5 bases, and 9 bases lay between the germline ends. This CDR3 region has 12 residues. The germline V gene encodes CDR1 SGHAT and CDR2 FQNNGV. In nucleotides, the CDR3 is TGTGCCAGCAGCGGCTGGGGAACTGAAGCTTTCTTT. Protein product: CASSGWGTEAFF. Full variable domain (missing parts from reference TRBV11-2 and TRBJ1-1): EAGVAQSPRYKIIEKRQSVAFWCNPISGHATLYWYQQILGQGPKLLIQFQNNGVVDDSQLPKDRFSAERLKGVDSTLKIQPAKLEDSAVYLCASSGWGTEAFFGQGTRLTVV.

This rearrangement joins TRBV27 to TRBJ2-2, with D perhaps TRBD1 (6 bases). V was pared by 6 bases and J by 6 bases, with 17 bases between. Germline V CDR1 and CDR2: MNHEY, SMNVEV (reference sequence). This CDR3 region has 15 residues. The CDR3: CASRPGHESSGELFF. For the CDR3, the DNA is TGTGCCAGCAGACCGGGACATGAGAGTTCCGGGGAGCTGTTTTTT.

The chain carries TRBV29-1 and TRBJ2-7; possible D gene TRBD2, 5 bases. The length of the CDR3 is 13 residues. V lost 0 bases to trimming and J lost 3 bases, with 9 bases between them. Germline CDR1 and CDR2: SQVTM and ANQGSEA. CDR3: CSVEDLGSYEQYF. The CDR3 region has the DNA TGCAGCGTTGAAGATCTGGGGAGCTACGAGCAGTACTTC.

This chain uses TRBV4-1 with TRBJ2-2; D uncertain. This CDR3 has 12 residues. The germline V and J ends were trimmed by 8 bases and 8 bases, with 12 bases remaining between them. The V gene's germline CDR1 is MGHRA and CDR2 YSYEKL. Here the CDR3 DNA reads TGCGCCAGCGGCTCTAGGGCGGGGGAGCTGTTTTTT. It translates to CASGSRAGELFF.

At least ten counts were recorded for this clone. V usage is TRBV19 and J usage is TRBJ1-1; D is unresolved. Germline CDR1 reads LNHDA; CDR2 reads SQIVND (reference sequence). Trimming removed 4 bases from V and 10 bases from J, with 22 bases in between. This CDR3 has 15 residues. Here the CDR3 DNA reads TGTGCCAGTAGTACCCGCCCGGGTCAGACTCTTGCAGCTTTCTTT. It is translated as CASSTRPGQTLAAFF.

This clone was counted once. This chain connects TRBV30 to TRBJ2-7; D gene uncertain. The germline V and J ends were trimmed by 8 bases and 6 bases, with 14 bases remaining between them. Germline loops: CDR1 GTSNPN, CDR2 SVGIG (reference sequence). The CDR3 has 11 residues. The CDR3 here is CALFYGLEQYF. CDR3 nucleotides: TGTGCCCTCTTTTACGGTCTCGAGCAGTACTTC.

This chain uses TRBV4-1 with TRBJ2-5; D may be TRBD2 (7 bases). The CDR3 has 15 residues. The germline V gene has CDR1 MGHRA and CDR2 YSYEKL. The V end lost 0 bases, the J end lost 2 bases, and 10 bases lay between the germline ends. CDR3 amino acids: CASSQEGGGQETQYF. The CDR3 nucleotides read TGCGCCAGCAGCCAAGAGGGAGGGGGACAAGAGACCCAGTACTTC.

This clone was seen once. The chain has TRBV2 and TRBJ2-1; TRBD2 might be the D (5 bases). Trimming took 6 bases from V and 8 from J, leaving 11 bases between them. The germline V gene has CDR1 SNHLY and CDR2 FYNNEI. The CDR3 contains 12 residues. The DNA of the CDR3 is TGTGCCAGCAGGATGGACTCGGATGAGCAGTTCTTC. Translating gives CASRMDSDEQFF.

The chain is built from TRBV18 and TRBJ2-7, with TRBD2 as a possible D gene (5 bases). Per germline, CDR1 KGHSH and CDR2 LQKENI. The ends were cut back, 3 bases at V and 0 bases at J, with 15 bases in the middle. CDR3 size: 16 residues. The CDR3 coding sequence is TGTGCCAGCTCACCCGAGCAGCGGTCTTTCTCCTACGAGCAGTACTTC. Translation gives CASSPEQRSFSYEQYF.

This sequence joins TRBV7-8 and TRBJ2-3, with D unclear. The CDR3 has 14 residues. Trimming removed 2 bases from V and 6 bases from J, with 12 bases in between. Germline CDR1 and CDR2: SGHVS and FQNEAQ. This chain's CDR3 is CASSLHGPDDTQYF. In DNA, the CDR3 is TGTGCCAGCAGCTTACACGGACCAGACGATACGCAGTATTTT.

The chain has TRBV28 and TRBJ2-7; D gene ambiguous. The V end lost 7 bases, the J end lost 3 bases, and 13 bases lay between the germline ends. This CDR3 contains 13 residues. The germline V gene encodes CDR1 MDHEN and CDR2 SYDVKM. Written as DNA, the CDR3 is TGTGCCAGCAACAAGGACCAACACTACGAGCAGTACTTC. Its protein product is CASNKDQHYEQYF.

This chain links TRBV5-1 with TRBJ2-5, with a weak D call TRBD2 (7 bases). The CDR3 runs 16 residues. Germline V gene data show CDR1 as SGHRS and CDR2 as YFSETQ. Trimming removed 4 bases at V and 5 bases at J, with 21 bases between. CDR3 DNA: TGCGCCAGCAGCCTATCTTCTGCGGGGGCCGGGGAGACCCAGTACTTC. Encoded protein: CASSLSSAGAGETQYF.

This clone showed up just a few times. V and J are TRBV27 and TRBJ1-1, with TRBD1 as a possible D gene (6 bases). Trimming removed 7 bases from V and 4 bases from J, with 10 bases in between. The CDR3 loop spans 12 amino acids. Per germline, CDR1 MNHEY and CDR2 SMNVEV (reference sequence). CDR3 in amino acids: CASKRGATEAFF. In DNA form, the CDR3 reads TGTGCCAGCAAGCGGGGGGCCACTGAAGCTTTCTTT.

This chain joins TRBV28 and TRBJ2-7; D unclear. Germline CDR1 is MDHEN and CDR2 is SYDVKM. This CDR3 is built from 15 residues. V was cut by 5 bases and J by 0 bases, with 14 bases left in between. The CDR3: CASSAPSEASYEQYF. The DNA for the CDR3 is TGTGCCAGCAGTGCGCCATCCGAAGCCTCCTACGAGCAGTACTTC. The full variable domain, completed using reference TRBV28 and TRBJ2-7, is DVKVTQSSRYLVKRTGEKVFLECVQDMDHENMFWYRQDPGLGLRLIYFSYDVKMKEKGDIPEGYSVSREKKERFSLILESASTNQTSMYLCASSAPSEASYEQYFGPGTRLTVT.

The chain has TRBV5-6 and TRBJ2-1, with D possibly matching TRBD2 (5 bases). This CDR3 contains 15 residues. V was pared by 6 bases and J by 2 bases, with 15 bases between. Germline V gene sequence: CDR1 SGHDT, CDR2 YYEEEE. The CDR3 DNA reads as TGTGCCAGCAAACCCCCAGAGGGCACCTACAATGAGCAGTTCTTC. As protein: CASKPPEGTYNEQFF.

In this sample, this clone turned up a few times. The rearrangement uses TRBV30 and TRBJ2-3, with D unclear. V shed 5 bases and J shed 2 bases, with 5 bases lying between them. The germline V gene has CDR1 GTSNPN and CDR2 SVGIG (reference sequence). The CDR3 length is 11 residues. CDR3 region: CAWGYTDTQYF. The CDR3 region has the DNA TGTGCCTGGGGGTACACAGATACGCAGTATTTT.

The gene calls are TRBV27 and TRBJ1-2; D might be TRBD1 (6 bases). This CDR3 has 14 residues. V lost 9 bases, J lost 4 bases, and 18 bases lay in between. The V gene's germline CDR1 is MNHEY and CDR2 SMNVEV (reference sequence). The CDR3 DNA is TGTGCCAGTCGGGGGCGGACAGAATTCTATGGCTACACCTTC. Translation gives CASRGRTEFYGYTF.

The J gene is TRBJ2-7, the V gene TRBV7-8; D perhaps matches TRBD2 (5 bases). From germline, CDR1 is SGHVS and CDR2 FQNEAQ. V lost 5 bases and J 3 bases, leaving 14 bases between the germline ends. The CDR3 consists of 14 residues. The CDR3 DNA sequence: TGTGCCAGCAGCCTTCGAGGGATTAACTACGAGCAGTACTTC. Its translation is CASSLRGINYEQYF. The full variable domain, rest sourced from reference TRBV7-8 and TRBJ2-7, is GAGVSQSPRYKVAKRGQDVALRCDPISGHVSLFWYQQALGQGPEFLTYFQNEAQLDKSGLPSDRFFAERPEGSVSTLKIQRTQQEDSAVYLCASSLRGINYEQYFGPGTRLTVT.